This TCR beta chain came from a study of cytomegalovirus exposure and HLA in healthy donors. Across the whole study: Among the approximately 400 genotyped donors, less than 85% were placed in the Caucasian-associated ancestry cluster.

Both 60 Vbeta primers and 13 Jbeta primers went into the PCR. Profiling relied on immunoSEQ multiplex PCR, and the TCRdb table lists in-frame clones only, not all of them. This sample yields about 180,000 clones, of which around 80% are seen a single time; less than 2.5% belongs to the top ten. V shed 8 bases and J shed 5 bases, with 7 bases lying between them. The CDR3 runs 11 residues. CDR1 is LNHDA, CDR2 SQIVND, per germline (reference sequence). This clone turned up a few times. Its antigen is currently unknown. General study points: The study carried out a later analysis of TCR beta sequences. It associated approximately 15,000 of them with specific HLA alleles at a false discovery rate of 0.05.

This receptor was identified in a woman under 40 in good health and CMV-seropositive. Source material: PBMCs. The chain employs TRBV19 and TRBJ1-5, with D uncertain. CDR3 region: CASGRDQPQHF. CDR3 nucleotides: TGTGCCAGTGGGAGAGATCAGCCCCAGCATTTT.